The sequence of this T cell receptor (beta chain) was determined in a study of blood T cells in healthy people across ages. There were healthy Caucasian individuals from Russia, aged roughly 6 to 100, serving as donors. Study-wide points: Across the age range, TCR beta diversity per million T cells fell in a roughly linear way. The long-lived group displayed more naive CD4+ cells, plus higher diversity, than the aged donors did. There was a strong correlation between TCR beta diversity and naive T cell percentage.

It was with a sample-barcoded 5' primer and a J-beta primer mix that a second PCR of about 6 to 12 cycles was run. Via MiXCR, TCRdb re-called the 5' RACE reads, giving one row per CDR3 protein. The table lists around 650,000 distinct CDR3 sequences, 40% to 50% of them singletons, with about 30% in the top ten. With regard to this clonotype: Its antigen is still unknown.

Germline V gene sequence: CDR1 DFQATT, CDR2 SNEGSKA (reference sequence). The CDR3 covers 15 residues. Trimming removed 6 bases from V and 6 bases from J, with 24 bases in between. The receptor was isolated from a man older than 75 in good health. The chain uses TRBV20-1 and TRBJ2-7, with D perhaps matching TRBD1 (6 bases). Sequenced sample: blood. CDR3 sequence (DNA): TGCAGTGCCAGCCAAAACCCCGTTAAGGGGGTCGAGCAGTACTTC. Translation: CSASQNPVKGVEQYF.